Below are 12 T cell receptor beta chains sequenced from a single sample in a study of technical replicates of blood from a few donors. The table came from immunoSEQ multiplex PCR; TCRdb's copy has only in-frame clones and leaves some out. The sample lists 50,000 to 65,000 clones; just under 90% were seen once. The sequencing input was PBMCs. The receptors were sampled from a human donor in good health. Some clones in this sample may be carry-over from other donors' samples.

The rearrangement uses TRBV10-3 and TRBJ1-1, with 7 bases matching TRBD1. The junction had 7 bases not matched to a gene; V was cut back by 2 bases and J by 7 bases. CDR1 is ENHRY and CDR2 is SYGVKD in the germline V gene. The CDR3 is 14 amino acids. The CDR3 DNA is TGTGCCATCAGTGAGCCCACAGGGGCCCATGAAGCTTTCTTT. Translated: CAISEPTGAHEAFF.

This sequence joins TRBV5-1 and TRBJ1-1; D is unclear. The CDR3 is 15 amino acids. Per germline, CDR1 SGHRS and CDR2 YFSETQ. Trimming left V 0 bases short and J 0 bases short, with 9 bases between. As DNA, the CDR3 is TGCGCCAGCAGCTTGGCCGTGGGAGTGAACACTGAAGCTTTCTTT. It specifies CASSLAVGVNTEAFF.

The chain uses TRBV7-2 and TRBJ2-1; a weak D match, TRBD2 (6 bases). The germline CDR1 and CDR2 sequences are SGHTA and FQGNSA. V was shortened by 10 bases and J by 6 bases, with 22 bases between the two germline ends. The CDR3 covers 15 residues. DNA of the CDR3: TGTGCCACCGGATACTTTAGTGTCGGGAGCAATGAGCAGTTCTTC. It codes for CATGYFSVGSNEQFF.

This clone was seen just once. The V gene is TRBV5-6, the J gene TRBJ1-4, with 8 nucleotides matching TRBD1. Germline V lookup: CDR1 SGHDT, CDR2 YYEEEE. The CDR3 runs to 15 residues. V shed 2 bases and J 8 bases; nucleotides not matched to a gene: 8. The CDR3 spells CASSLRTGLLEKLFF. CDR3 bases: TGTGCCAGCAGCTTACGGACAGGGTTATTGGAAAAACTGTTTTTT. Looking up the rest from reference TRBV5-6 and TRBJ1-4 gives the full variable domain: DAGVTQSPTHLIKTRGQQVTLRCSPKSGHDTVSWYQQALGQGPQFIFQYYEEEERQRGNFPDRFSGHQFPNYSSELNVNALLLGDSALYLCASSLRTGLLEKLFFGSGTQLSVL.

The chain couples TRBV12-5 to TRBJ2-4; possible D gene TRBD2, 7 bases. The CDR3 has 15 amino acids. V dropped 6 bases and J dropped 2 bases, with 14 bases sitting between them. Germline lookup yields CDR1 LGHNT and CDR2 FRNRAP. CDR3 in amino acids: CASGKGGGTKNIQYF. CDR3 DNA: TGTGCTAGTGGCAAGGGAGGGGGGACCAAAAACATTCAGTACTTC.

This clone was seen just once. This chain connects TRBV6-1 to TRBJ2-7; TRBD1 matches at 7 bases. Germline V gives CDR1 MNHNS, CDR2 SASEGT. CDR3 size: 14 residues. Unmatched junction bases numbered 8, after V lost 3 bases and J lost 6 bases. CDR3 sequence reads: CASSDRDSAVEQYF. The CDR3 DNA sequence: TGTGCCAGCAGTGACCGGGACAGCGCAGTCGAGCAGTACTTC.

The chain is built from TRBV27 and TRBJ2-1; D might be TRBD2 (5 bases). Germline CDR1 MNHEY, CDR2 SMNVEV (reference sequence). Trimming took 5 bases from V and 3 from J, leaving 11 bases between them. The CDR3 contains 14 residues. The CDR3 nucleotides read TGTGCCAGCAGTACGGAGGCATACTACAATGAGCAGTTCTTC. Residues: CASSTEAYYNEQFF.

The rearrangement joins TRBV7-2 to TRBJ2-1; 12 bases fit TRBD2. J lost 5 bases, V lost 2 bases, and 7 bases had no gene match. CDR1 is SGHTA, CDR2 FQGNSA, per germline. The CDR3 has 17 residues. CDR3 coding DNA: TGTGCCAGCAGCTTACTTATAGGACTAGCGGGGCACAATGAGCAGTTCTTC. Protein sequence: CASSLLIGLAGHNEQFF.

DNA for the CDR3: TGTGCCAGCAGCTTAGGGACAGGGGGGGGTTACGAGCAGTACTTC. It translates to CASSLGTGGGYEQYF. V gene TRBV11-2 combines with J gene TRBJ2-7; 10 nucleotides align to TRBD1. Germline V gene lookup returns CDR1 SGHAT and CDR2 FQNNGV. The CDR3 has 15 residues. The V and J ends lost 1 base and 4 bases, in that order; junction bases with no gene match: 4.

The CDR3 sequence is CASSPGQAYNEQFF. The CDR3 DNA follows: TGTGCCAGCTCACCGGGACAGGCCTACAATGAGCAGTTCTTC. The chain employs TRBV18 and TRBJ2-1, with TRBD1 matching 8 bases. Germline CDR1 and CDR2: KGHSH and LQKENI. The CDR3 totals 14 residues. V dropped 3 bases and J dropped 2; count of bases not matched to a gene: 0.

V is TRBV18 and J is TRBJ1-3, with 7 bases aligning to TRBD1. Per the germline V gene, CDR1 is KGHSH and CDR2 is LQKENI. The ends lost 0 bases at V and 0 bases at J; junction bases unmatched: 5. This CDR3 is 17 amino acids long. The CDR3 is CASSPPGQATSGNTIYF. CDR3 sequence (DNA): TGTGCCAGCTCACCACCAGGACAGGCTACCTCTGGAAACACCATATATTTT.

The V gene is TRBV7-9, the J gene TRBJ2-3, with a weak D call TRBD2 (7 bases). In germline, CDR1 is SEHNR, CDR2 FQNEAQ (reference sequence). This CDR3 comprises 16 residues. Trimming cost V 2 bases and J 4 bases, with 16 bases left between them. DNA for the CDR3: TGTGCCAGCAGCTTAATCGGCCTAGGGGGGGCAGATACGCAGTATTTT. Protein: CASSLIGLGGADTQYF.